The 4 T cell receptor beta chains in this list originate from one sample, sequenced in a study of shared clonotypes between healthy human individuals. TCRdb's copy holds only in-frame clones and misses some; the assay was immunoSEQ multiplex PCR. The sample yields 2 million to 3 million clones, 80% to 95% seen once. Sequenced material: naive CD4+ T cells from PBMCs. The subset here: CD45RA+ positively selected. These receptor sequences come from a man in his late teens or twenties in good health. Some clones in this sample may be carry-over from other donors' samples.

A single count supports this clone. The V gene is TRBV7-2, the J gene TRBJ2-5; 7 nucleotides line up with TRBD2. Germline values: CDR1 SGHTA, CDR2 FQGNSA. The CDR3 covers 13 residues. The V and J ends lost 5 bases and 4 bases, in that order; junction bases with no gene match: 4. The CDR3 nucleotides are TGTGCCAGCAGCGCGGGGGAGCGAGAGACCCAGTACTTC. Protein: CASSAGERETQYF.

CDR3 bases: TGTGCCAGCAGTAGGGGGGGCGGGATGGAACATGGCTACACCTTC. Protein product: CASSRGGGMEHGYTF. The chain joins TRBV28 to TRBJ1-2, with D possibly being TRBD1 (6 bases). V was trimmed by 5 bases and J by 6 bases, leaving 19 bases between them. Germline V gene lookup returns CDR1 MDHEN and CDR2 SYDVKM. The CDR3 totals 15 residues.

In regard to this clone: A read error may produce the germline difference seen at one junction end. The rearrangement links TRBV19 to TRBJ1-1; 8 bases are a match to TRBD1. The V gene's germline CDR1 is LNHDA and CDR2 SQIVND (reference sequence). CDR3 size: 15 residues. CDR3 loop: CATGRTGNIHAETFF. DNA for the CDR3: TGTGCCACAGGGAGGACAGGGAATATCCATGCTGAAACTTTCTTT.

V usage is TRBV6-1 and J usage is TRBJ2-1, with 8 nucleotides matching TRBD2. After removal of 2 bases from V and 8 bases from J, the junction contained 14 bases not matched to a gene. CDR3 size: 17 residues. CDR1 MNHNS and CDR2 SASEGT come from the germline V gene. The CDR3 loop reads CASSESVGRASWDEQFF. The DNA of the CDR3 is TGTGCCAGCAGTGAATCTGTCGGGAGGGCCAGTTGGGATGAGCAGTTCTTC.